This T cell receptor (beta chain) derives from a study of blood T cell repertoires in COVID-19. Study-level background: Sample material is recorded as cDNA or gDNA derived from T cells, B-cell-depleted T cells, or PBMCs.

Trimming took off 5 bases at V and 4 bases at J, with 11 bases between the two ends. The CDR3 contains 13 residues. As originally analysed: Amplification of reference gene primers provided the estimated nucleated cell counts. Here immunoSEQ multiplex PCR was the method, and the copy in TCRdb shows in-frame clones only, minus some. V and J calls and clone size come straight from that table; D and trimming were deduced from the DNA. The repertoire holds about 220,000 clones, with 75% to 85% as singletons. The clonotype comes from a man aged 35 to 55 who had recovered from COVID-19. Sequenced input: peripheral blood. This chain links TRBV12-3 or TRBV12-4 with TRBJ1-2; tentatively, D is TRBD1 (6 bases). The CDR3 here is CASSLQGSYGYTF. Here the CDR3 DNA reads TGTGCCAGCAGTCTACAGGGATCCTATGGCTACACCTTC.